These 5 T cell receptor beta chains originate from one sample sequenced in a study of post-analysis software for immune sequencing data. Findings of the study overall: The five TRBV segments detected at higher frequency in patients than in controls included TRBV5-6, TRBV5-1 and TRBV20-1.

What these receptors recognize is not known. The TCR beta cDNA libraries carried unique molecular identifiers. TCRdb independently ran MiXCR on the PCR reads; one entry per CDR3 protein. The sample contains about 540,000 distinct CDR3 sequences, 30% to 40% of which appear only once. The specimen was blood. The origin of the receptors is a girl under 18 with multiple sclerosis.

The table lists this clonotype with a few counts. The rearrangement uses TRBV5-1 and TRBJ2-1, with TRBD2 as a possible D gene (6 bases). Trimming removed 3 bases at V and 6 bases at J, with 7 bases between. The CDR3 length is 12 residues. CDR1 and CDR2 from the germline V gene are SGHRS and YFSETQ. This CDR3 is CASSWRANEQFF. The CDR3 DNA sequence: TGCGCCAGCAGCTGGAGGGCCAATGAGCAGTTCTTC.

This clonotype showed up just a few times. The chain recombines TRBV15 with TRBJ1-5; no definite D call. V lost 3 bases to trimming and J lost 1 base, with 10 bases between them. CDR1 is LNHNV and CDR2 is YYDKDF in the germline V gene (reference sequence). The CDR3 spans 15 residues. This CDR3 reads CATSRGFLSNQPQHF. Written as DNA, the CDR3 is TGTGCCACCAGCAGGGGGTTCTTGAGCAATCAGCCCCAGCATTTT. The full variable domain, with the rest looked up from reference TRBV15 and TRBJ1-5, is DAMVIQNPRYQVTQFGKPVTLSCSQTLNHNVMYWYQQKSSQAPKLLFHYYDKDFNNEADTPDNFQSRRPNTSFCFLDIRSPGLGDTAMYLCATSRGFLSNQPQHFGDGTRLSIL.

This clonotype was seen at least ten times. The chain has TRBV25-1 and TRBJ2-3; 7 nucleotides align to TRBD1. V trimming: 4 bases; J trimming: 0 bases; junction bases outside the gene matches: 7. The CDR3 totals 16 residues. Germline CDR1 MGHDK, CDR2 SYGVNS. CDR3 protein: CASSGQGFSSTDTQYF. CDR3 DNA sequence: TGTGCCAGCAGTGGACAGGGATTTTCTAGCACAGATACGCAGTATTTT.

There are a few counts of this clonotype. The V call is TRBV20-1, the J call TRBJ2-7, with TRBD2 as a possible D gene (6 bases). This CDR3 spans 13 amino acids. Per the germline V gene, CDR1 is DFQATT and CDR2 is SNEGSKA (reference sequence). The V gene lost 3 bases and the J gene lost 3 bases, with 12 bases spanning the gap. The CDR3, as DNA: TGCAGTGCTAGTTCGGCGGGGCACTACGAGCAGTACTTC. It translates to CSASSAGHYEQYF.

This clonotype was recorded a few times. CDR3 loop: CASSYEGLYGYTF. The DNA for the CDR3 is TGTGCCAGCAGTTACGAGGGGCTCTATGGCTACACCTTC. This rearrangement joins TRBV6-6 to TRBJ1-2, with a tentative D call TRBD1 (5 bases). The germline V gene encodes CDR1 MNHNY and CDR2 SVGAGI (reference sequence). The CDR3 loop spans 13 amino acids. Trimming pared 2 bases from V and 4 bases from J, leaving 8 bases between.